This T cell receptor (beta chain) was sequenced for a study of PD-L1 blockade in urothelial cancer. Study-wide results and limits: Expansion of tumor-associated blood clones at 3 weeks was greater in durable-benefit patients.

On this clone: The target antigen is unknown.

The data were produced by immunoSEQ multiplex PCR, yet TCRdb's version contains in-frame clones alone and is incomplete. The table lists 72,000 or so clones, about nine tenths of them singletons. Time point specified: peripheral blood 6 weeks after treatment start. Per germline, CDR1 MNHEY and CDR2 SMNVEV (reference sequence). V lost 6 bases and J lost 2; bases outside the gene matches: 8. This CDR3 is built from 16 residues. Sequenced material: PBMCs, taken around atezolizumab (anti-PD-L1) treatment. This TCR came from a man aged 55-75 years with urothelial cancer. This chain uses TRBV27 with TRBJ1-2, with 11 bases fitting TRBD1. CDR3 sequence (DNA): TGTGCCAGCAGCCGAGGACAGGGGGCAGGCAACTATGGCTACACCTTC. Translating gives CASSRGQGAGNYGYTF.